A single sample gave rise to the 21 T cell receptor beta chains below, sequenced in a study of blood T cell repertoires in COVID-19 (dated by TCRdb to between 2020 and 2021). The library relied on the immunoSEQ multiplex PCR assay. In TCRdb, the immuneACCESS table is reduced to in-frame sequences with V and J assigned. These tables do not hold every clone; where another copy was compared, an unresolved V gene accounts for under half, and the others remain unexplained. The sample contains around 140,000 clones, roughly 88% of them found a single time. Roughly 10% of the sample goes to the ten largest clones. Material: peripheral blood. All receptors come from a man aged 60-69 years with active or convalescent COVID-19.

The chain links TRBV2 to TRBJ1-2; D is unresolved. Germline lookup yields CDR1 SNHLY and CDR2 FYNNEI. Trimming removed 4 bases at V and 3 bases at J, with 15 bases between. The CDR3 covers 15 residues. The CDR3 nucleotides are TGTGCCAGCAGTGGTACCGAAAGCCCGTACTATGGCTACACCTTC. Its protein product is CASSGTESPYYGYTF.

This clone has just a few counts. CDR3 bases: TGCGCCAGCAGTCGAAGAGACAATGAGCAGTTCTTC. Translation: CASSRRDNEQFF. This chain connects TRBV10-2 to TRBJ2-1; D unclear. The CDR3 totals 12 residues. With 5 bases removed from V and 5 bases from J, the gap between germline ends came to 7 bases. Germline lookup yields CDR1 WSHSY and CDR2 SAAADI.

The chain carries TRBV30 and TRBJ1-1, with 10 bases aligning to TRBD1. The CDR3 covers 14 residues. J lost 6 bases, V lost 6 bases, and 10 bases had no gene match. Germline V gene data show CDR1 as GTSNPN and CDR2 as SVGIG (reference sequence). As DNA, the CDR3 is TGTGCCTGTAATCCGGGACAGGGGTTTTCTGAAGCTTTCTTT. Translated, it gives CACNPGQGFSEAFF. The full variable domain, completed using reference TRBV30 and TRBJ1-1, is SQTIHQWPATLVQPVGSPLSLECTVEGTSNPNLYWYRQAAGRGLQLLFYSVGIGQISSEVPQNLSASRPQDRQFILSSKKLLLSDSGFYLCACNPGQGFSEAFFGQGTRLTVV.

The chain recombines TRBV19 with TRBJ2-7; 7 bases line up with TRBD2. CDR3 length equals 15 residues. Germline V gene sequence: CDR1 LNHDA, CDR2 SQIVND (reference sequence). With V trimmed by 1 base and J by 6 bases, 9 bases remained unmatched. Here the CDR3 reads CASSIVVGGVFEQYF. The CDR3 DNA follows: TGTGCCAGTAGTATAGTGGTGGGGGGGGTTTTCGAGCAGTACTTC. The full variable domain, completed using reference TRBV19 and TRBJ2-7, is DGGITQSPKYLFRKEGQNVTLSCEQNLNHDAMYWYRQDPGQGLRLIYYSQIVNDFQKGDIAEGYSVSREKKESFPLTVTSAQKNPTAFYLCASSIVVGGVFEQYFGPGTRLTVT.

About this clone itself: The junction departs from germline at one end; a sequencing error may be responsible. The sample carries other DNA sequences with the same CDR3. J is TRBJ1-5 and V is TRBV5-4; 7 positions agree with TRBD1. CDR1 is SGHNT, CDR2 YYREEE, per germline (reference sequence). CDR3 size: 14 residues. CDR3 sequence reads: CASILGQLNQPQHF. In DNA, the CDR3 is TGTGCCAGCATCTTGGGACAGCTCAATCAGCCCCAGCATTTT.

The chain is built from TRBV6-5 and TRBJ1-1, with 7 bases identical to TRBD1. The CDR3 length is 12 residues. Germline CDR1 reads MNHEY; CDR2 reads SVGAGI. V was clipped by 8 bases and J by 5 bases; unmatched bases: 5. The DNA of the CDR3 is TGTGCCAGCTACAGGGGAAGGACTGAAGCTTTCTTT. This translates into CASYRGRTEAFF.

This sequence joins TRBV5-4 and TRBJ1-1; no clear D gene. In germline, CDR1 is SGHNT, CDR2 YYREEE (reference sequence). The CDR3 runs to 13 residues. V gave up 4 bases and J gave up 4 bases, with 11 bases separating them. CDR3 amino acids: CASSLPHGTEAFF. CDR3 nucleotides: TGTGCCAGCAGCCTACCGCATGGCACTGAAGCTTTCTTT.

The gene calls are TRBV6-5 and TRBJ2-1; 8 bases map to TRBD2. The V and J ends lost 5 bases and 2 bases, in that order; junction bases with no gene match: 5. Looked up from germline, CDR1 is MNHEY and CDR2 is SVGAGI. CDR3 length equals 15 residues. The CDR3 DNA sequence: TGTGCCAGCAGTCCCACGGGAGGGACCTACAATGAGCAGTTCTTC. Protein product: CASSPTGGTYNEQFF.

The rearrangement joins TRBV10-3 to TRBJ1-5; D is uncertain. The CDR3 runs to 14 residues. Germline V gene data show CDR1 as ENHRY and CDR2 as SYGVKD. V lost 4 bases to trimming and J lost 0 bases, with 7 bases between them. CDR3 DNA: TGTGCCATCAGTGCAGGTGTTAGCAATCAGCCCCAGCATTTT. It codes for CAISAGVSNQPQHF.

This clone showed up just once. The chain employs TRBV12-3 or TRBV12-4 and TRBJ1-1, with unresolved D. CDR3 length equals 11 residues. V was shortened by 6 bases and J by 7 bases, with 9 bases between the two germline ends. CDR3 DNA: TGTGCCAGCAGATCGAACTTTGAAGCTTTCTTT. This gives the protein CASRSNFEAFF.

V gene TRBV5-1 combines with J gene TRBJ1-1; maybe TRBD1 (5 bases). V gave up 5 bases and J gave up 3 bases, with 14 bases separating them. CDR1 SGHRS and CDR2 YFSETQ come from the germline V gene. This CDR3 spans 14 amino acids. The CDR3, as DNA: TGCGCCAGCAGAGAGAGGGACTATTACACTGAAGCTTTCTTT. Protein: CASRERDYYTEAFF.

For the CDR3, the DNA is TGCAGTGCTAGTCTGTTGGGGGCAGGGCGGTCTGGGGCCAACGTCCTGACTTTC. Amino acids: CSASLLGAGRSGANVLTF. V usage is TRBV20-1 and J usage is TRBJ2-6; possible D gene TRBD1, 6 bases. The germline V gene encodes CDR1 DFQATT and CDR2 SNEGSKA (reference sequence). V dropped 3 bases and J dropped 1 base, with 19 bases sitting between them. This CDR3 contains 18 residues.

V is TRBV20-1 and J is TRBJ1-2; maybe TRBD1 (6 bases). Trimming shortened V by 5 bases and J by 4 bases, and 8 bases separated the two germline ends. The CDR3 is made up of 11 amino acids. Germline V gives CDR1 DFQATT, CDR2 SNEGSKA (reference sequence). In DNA, the CDR3 is TGCAGTGCTCCACAGGGCTATGGCTACACCTTC. It specifies CSAPQGYGYTF.

The V call is TRBV11-2, the J call TRBJ1-6, with D maybe TRBD1 (6 bases). Germline loops: CDR1 SGHAT, CDR2 FQNNGV. The CDR3 extends over 14 amino acids. Trimming shortened V by 2 bases and J by 10 bases, and 12 bases separated the two germline ends. CDR3 coding DNA: TGTGCCAGCAGCTTAAAGGGGGAGATGTCACCCCTCCACTTT. Translated, it gives CASSLKGEMSPLHF.

The V and J genes are TRBV6-5 and TRBJ2-4; 9 nucleotides agree with TRBD1. Germline V CDR1 and CDR2: MNHEY, SVGAGI. The CDR3 runs to 15 residues. V shed 6 bases, J shed 7 bases, and the junction held 10 bases outside the gene matches. The CDR3 here is CASRGPGTGWNIQYF. DNA of the CDR3: TGTGCCAGCAGGGGCCCCGGGACAGGGTGGAACATTCAGTACTTC.

The V call is TRBV6-5, the J call TRBJ2-1; 8 bases line up with TRBD1. The CDR3 spans 15 residues. CDR1 is MNHEY and CDR2 is SVGAGI in the germline V gene. The V and J ends lost 4 bases and 3 bases, in that order; junction bases with no gene match: 5. The CDR3 here is CASSSRTGFYNEQFF. Here the CDR3 DNA reads TGTGCCAGCAGTTCGCGGACAGGGTTCTACAATGAGCAGTTCTTC.

This sequence joins TRBV19 and TRBJ2-3; D gene ambiguous. The ends were cut back, 2 bases at V and 7 bases at J, with 7 bases in the middle. The CDR3 is 12 amino acids. Germline V CDR1 and CDR2: LNHDA, SQIVND (reference sequence). In DNA form, the CDR3 reads TGTGCCAGTAGTATATCGGGTAATACGCAGTATTTT. It is translated as CASSISGNTQYF.

This clone is a singleton in its sample. V usage is TRBV6-6 and J usage is TRBJ1-1; 7 nucleotides agree with TRBD1. CDR1 is MNHNY, CDR2 SVGAGI, per germline (reference sequence). The CDR3 has 11 amino acids. V gave up 6 bases and J gave up 7 bases; unmatched junction bases: 2. The CDR3 DNA follows: TGTGCCAGCAGCTGGGACAGTGAAGCTTTCTTT. Translation gives CASSWDSEAFF.

Details on this clone: A junction boundary mismatches the germline segment, possibly from a read error. The chain couples TRBV30 to TRBJ1-1; TRBD1 matches at 7 bases. There are 13 residues in the CDR3. CDR1 is GTSNPN, CDR2 SVGIG, per germline (reference sequence). Here the CDR3 reads CAWGQVVKTEAFF. The CDR3 DNA reads TGTGCCTGGGGACAGGTAGTGAAGACTGAAGCTTTCTTT.

The V gene is TRBV6-2 or TRBV6-3, the J gene TRBJ1-1; TRBD1 matches 7 bases. The germline CDR1 and CDR2 sequences are MNHEY and SVGEGT. The junction had 4 bases not matched to a gene; V was cut back by 6 bases and J by 0 bases. The CDR3 length is 14 residues. DNA of the CDR3: TGTGCCAGCAGCCCCACAGGGGTGAACACTGAAGCTTTCTTT. As protein: CASSPTGVNTEAFF.

The chain links TRBV7-2 to TRBJ2-7, with 9 bases aligning to TRBD1. The CDR3 length is 14 residues. The germline V gene encodes CDR1 SGHTA and CDR2 FQGNSA. The trim removed 5 bases at V and 3 bases at J, leaving 5 bases unmatched. CDR3: CASSRGQGNYEQYF. CDR3 bases: TGTGCCAGCAGCCGGGGACAGGGCAACTACGAGCAGTACTTC.